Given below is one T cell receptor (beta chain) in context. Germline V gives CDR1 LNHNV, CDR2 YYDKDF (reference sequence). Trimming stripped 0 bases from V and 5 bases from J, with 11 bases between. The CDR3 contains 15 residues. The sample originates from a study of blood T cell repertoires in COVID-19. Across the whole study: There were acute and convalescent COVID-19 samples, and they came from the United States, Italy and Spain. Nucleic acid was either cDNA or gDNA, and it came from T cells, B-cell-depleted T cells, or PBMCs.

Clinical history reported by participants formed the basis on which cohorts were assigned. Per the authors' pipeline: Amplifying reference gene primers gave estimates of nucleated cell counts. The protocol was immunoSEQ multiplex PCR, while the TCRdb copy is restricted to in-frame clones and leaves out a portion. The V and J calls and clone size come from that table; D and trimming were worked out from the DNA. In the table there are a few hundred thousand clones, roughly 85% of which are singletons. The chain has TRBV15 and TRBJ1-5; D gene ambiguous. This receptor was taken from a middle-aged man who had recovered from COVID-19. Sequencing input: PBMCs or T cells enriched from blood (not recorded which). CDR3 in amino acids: CATSRDFAGDQPQHF. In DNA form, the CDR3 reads TGTGCCACCAGCAGAGATTTTGCAGGTGATCAGCCCCAGCATTTT.